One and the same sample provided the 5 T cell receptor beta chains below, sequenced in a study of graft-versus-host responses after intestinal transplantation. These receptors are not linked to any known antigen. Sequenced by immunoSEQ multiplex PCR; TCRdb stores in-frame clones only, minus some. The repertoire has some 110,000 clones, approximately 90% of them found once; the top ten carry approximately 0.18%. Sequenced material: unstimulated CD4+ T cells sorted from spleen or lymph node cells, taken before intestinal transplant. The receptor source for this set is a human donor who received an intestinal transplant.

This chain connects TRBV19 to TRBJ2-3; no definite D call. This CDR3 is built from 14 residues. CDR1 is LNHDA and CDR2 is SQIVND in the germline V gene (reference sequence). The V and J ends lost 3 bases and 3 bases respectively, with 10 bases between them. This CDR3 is CASSIGSETDTQYF. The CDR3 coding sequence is TGTGCCAGTAGTATTGGGTCGGAGACAGATACGCAGTATTTT.

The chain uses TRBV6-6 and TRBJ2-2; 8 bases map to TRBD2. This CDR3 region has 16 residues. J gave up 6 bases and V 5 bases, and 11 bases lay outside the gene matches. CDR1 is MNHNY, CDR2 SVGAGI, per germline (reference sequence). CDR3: CASSPISGTLAGELFF. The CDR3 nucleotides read TGTGCCAGCAGTCCCATTAGCGGGACACTTGCCGGGGAGCTGTTTTTT.

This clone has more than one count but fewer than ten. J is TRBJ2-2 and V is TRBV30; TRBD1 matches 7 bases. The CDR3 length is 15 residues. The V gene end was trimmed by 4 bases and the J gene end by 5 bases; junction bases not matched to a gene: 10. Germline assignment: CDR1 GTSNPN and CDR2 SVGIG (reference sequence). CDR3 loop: CAWKSWDSRTGELFF. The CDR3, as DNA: TGTGCCTGGAAATCGTGGGACAGCAGAACCGGGGAGCTGTTTTTT.

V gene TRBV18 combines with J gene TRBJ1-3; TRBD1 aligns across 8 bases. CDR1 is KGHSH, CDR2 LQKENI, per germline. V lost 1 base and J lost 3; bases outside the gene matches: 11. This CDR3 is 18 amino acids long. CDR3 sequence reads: CASSPLDGTGLIGNTIYF. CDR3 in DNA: TGTGCCAGCTCACCACTAGATGGGACAGGCCTAATTGGAAACACCATATATTTT. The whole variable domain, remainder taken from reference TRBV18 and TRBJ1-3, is NAGVMQNPRHLVRRRGQEARLRCSPMKGHSHVYWYRQLPEEGLKFMVYLQKENIIDESGMPKERFSAEFPKEGPSILRIQQVVRGDSAAYFCASSPLDGTGLIGNTIYFGEGSWLTVV.

Here the CDR3 reads CASRPTRNTEAFF. The CDR3 DNA follows: TGTGCCAGCAGACCAACACGGAACACTGAAGCTTTCTTT. The rearrangement joins TRBV7-9 to TRBJ1-1; D remains ambiguous. Germline assignment: CDR1 SEHNR and CDR2 FQNEAQ (reference sequence). The V and J ends lost 6 bases and 1 base respectively, with 9 bases between them. The CDR3 loop spans 13 amino acids.